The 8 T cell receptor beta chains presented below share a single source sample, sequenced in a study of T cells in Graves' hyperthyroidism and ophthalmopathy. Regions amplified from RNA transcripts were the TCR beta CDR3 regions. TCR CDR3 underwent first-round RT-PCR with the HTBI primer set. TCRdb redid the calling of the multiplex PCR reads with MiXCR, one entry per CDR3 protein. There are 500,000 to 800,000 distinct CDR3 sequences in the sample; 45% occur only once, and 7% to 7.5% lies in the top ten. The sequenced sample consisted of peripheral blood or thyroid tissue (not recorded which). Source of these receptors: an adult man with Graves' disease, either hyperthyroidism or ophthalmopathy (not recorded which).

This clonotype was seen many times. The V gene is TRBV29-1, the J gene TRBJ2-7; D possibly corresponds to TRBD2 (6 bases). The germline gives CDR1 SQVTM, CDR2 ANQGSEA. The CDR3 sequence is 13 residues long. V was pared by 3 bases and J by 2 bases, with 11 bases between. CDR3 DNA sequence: TGCAGCGTTGATGGCGGGGCCACCTACGAGCAGTACTTC. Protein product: CSVDGGATYEQYF.

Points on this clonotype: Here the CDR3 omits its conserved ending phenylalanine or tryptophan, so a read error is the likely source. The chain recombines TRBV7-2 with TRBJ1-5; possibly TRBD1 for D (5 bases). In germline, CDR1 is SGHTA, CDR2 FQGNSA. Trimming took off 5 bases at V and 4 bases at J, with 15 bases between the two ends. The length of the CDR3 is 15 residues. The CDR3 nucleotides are TGTGCCAGCAGCCTCTGGGACGGGGGAAATCAGCCCCAGCATCTT. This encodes CASSLWDGGNQPQHL.

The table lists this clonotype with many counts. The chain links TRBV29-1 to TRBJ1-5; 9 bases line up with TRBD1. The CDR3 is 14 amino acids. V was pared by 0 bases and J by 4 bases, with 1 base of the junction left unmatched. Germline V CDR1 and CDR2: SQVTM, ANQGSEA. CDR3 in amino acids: CSVEETGGNQPQHF. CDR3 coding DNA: TGCAGCGTTGAAGAGACAGGGGGGAATCAGCCCCAGCATTTT.

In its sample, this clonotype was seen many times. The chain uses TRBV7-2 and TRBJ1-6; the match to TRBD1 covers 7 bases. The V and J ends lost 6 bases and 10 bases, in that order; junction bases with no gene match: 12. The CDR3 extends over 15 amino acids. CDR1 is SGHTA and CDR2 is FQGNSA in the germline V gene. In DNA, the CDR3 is TGTGCCAGCAGTGAAGACAGGGAAGGTAGATCACCCCTCCACTTT. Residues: CASSEDREGRSPLHF.

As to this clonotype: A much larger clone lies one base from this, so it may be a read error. CDR3 sequence (DNA): TGTGCCGGCAGTGGGGGGGTCGGCGACGAGCAGTACTTC. Translating it yields CAGSGGVGDEQYF. The gene calls are TRBV2 and TRBJ2-7; the match to TRBD2 covers 7 bases. CDR1 is SNHLY and CDR2 is FYNNEI in the germline V gene. The CDR3 is made up of 13 amino acids. Full variable domain (remainder filled in from reference TRBV2 and TRBJ2-7): EPEVTQTPSHQVTQMGQEVILRCVPISNHLYFYWYRQILGQKVEFLVSFYNNEISEKSEIFDDQFSVERPDGSNFTLKIRSTKLEDSAMYFCAGSGGVGDEQYFGPGTRLTVT.

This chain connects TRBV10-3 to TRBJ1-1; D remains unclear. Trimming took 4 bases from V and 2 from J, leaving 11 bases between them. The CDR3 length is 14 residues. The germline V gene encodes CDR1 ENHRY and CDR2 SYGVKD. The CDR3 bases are TGTGCCATCAGTGCTAAGGAACGCAACACTGAAGCTTTCTTT. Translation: CAISAKERNTEAFF.

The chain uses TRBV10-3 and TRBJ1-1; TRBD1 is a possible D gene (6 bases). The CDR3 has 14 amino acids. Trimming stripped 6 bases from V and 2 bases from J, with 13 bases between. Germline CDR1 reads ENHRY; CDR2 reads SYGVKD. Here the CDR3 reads CAIRDSSGNTEAFF. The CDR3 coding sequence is TGTGCCATCAGGGACAGCTCTGGAAACACTGAAGCTTTCTTT.

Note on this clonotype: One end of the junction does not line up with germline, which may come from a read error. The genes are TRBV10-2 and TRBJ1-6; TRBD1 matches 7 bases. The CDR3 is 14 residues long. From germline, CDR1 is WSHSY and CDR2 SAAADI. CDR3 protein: CVSSEGQYNSPLHF. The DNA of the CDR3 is TGCGTCAGCTCAGAGGGACAGTACAATTCACCCCTCCACTTT.